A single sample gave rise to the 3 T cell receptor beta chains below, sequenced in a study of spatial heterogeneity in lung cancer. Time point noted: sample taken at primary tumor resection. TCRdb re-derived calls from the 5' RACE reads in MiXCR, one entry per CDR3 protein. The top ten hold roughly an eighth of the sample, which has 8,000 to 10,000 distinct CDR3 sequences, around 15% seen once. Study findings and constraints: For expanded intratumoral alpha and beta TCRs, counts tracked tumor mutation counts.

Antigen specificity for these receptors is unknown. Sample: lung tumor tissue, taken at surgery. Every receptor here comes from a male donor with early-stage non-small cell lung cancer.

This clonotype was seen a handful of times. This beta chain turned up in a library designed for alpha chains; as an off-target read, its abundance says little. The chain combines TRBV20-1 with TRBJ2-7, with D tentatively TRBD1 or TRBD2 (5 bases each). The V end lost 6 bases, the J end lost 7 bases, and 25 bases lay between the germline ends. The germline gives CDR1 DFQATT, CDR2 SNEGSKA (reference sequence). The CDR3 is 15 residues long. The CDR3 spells CSAFDPNKGTGEQYF. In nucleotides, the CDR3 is TGCAGTGCCTTTGACCCCAATAAGGGGACCGGGGAGCAGTACTTC.

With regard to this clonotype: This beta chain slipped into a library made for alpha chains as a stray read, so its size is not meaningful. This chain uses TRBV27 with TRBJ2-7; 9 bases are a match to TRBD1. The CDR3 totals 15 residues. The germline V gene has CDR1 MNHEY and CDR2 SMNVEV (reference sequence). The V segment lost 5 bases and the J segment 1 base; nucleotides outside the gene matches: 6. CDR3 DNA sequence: TGTGCCAGCAGTCCCACCGGGACAGGGTCCTACGAGCAGTACTTC. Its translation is CASSPTGTGSYEQYF.

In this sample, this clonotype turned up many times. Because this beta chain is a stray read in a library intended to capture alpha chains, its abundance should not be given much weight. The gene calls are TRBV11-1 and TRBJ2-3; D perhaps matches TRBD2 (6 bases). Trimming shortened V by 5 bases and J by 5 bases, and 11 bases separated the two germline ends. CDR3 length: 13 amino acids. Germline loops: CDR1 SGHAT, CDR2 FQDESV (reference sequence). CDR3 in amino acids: CASSPTGRDTQYF. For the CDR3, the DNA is TGTGCCAGCAGCCCAACCGGGAGAGATACGCAGTATTTT.